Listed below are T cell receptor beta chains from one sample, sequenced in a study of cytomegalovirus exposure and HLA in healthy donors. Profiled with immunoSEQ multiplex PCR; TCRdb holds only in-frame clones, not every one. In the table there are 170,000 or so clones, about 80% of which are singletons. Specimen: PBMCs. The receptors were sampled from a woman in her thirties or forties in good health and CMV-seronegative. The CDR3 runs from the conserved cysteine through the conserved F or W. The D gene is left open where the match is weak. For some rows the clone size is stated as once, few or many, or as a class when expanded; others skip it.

CDR3 protein: CASSESTRGAEQYF
CDR3 DNA: TGCGCCAGCAGTGAGTCGACCAGGGGAGCTGAGCAGTACTTC
D gene: -
J gene: TRBJ2-7
clone size: few
V gene: TRBV10-1

CDR3 protein: CASSRRSEGASTDTQYF
CDR3 DNA: TGTGCCAGCAGCCGCCGTTCGGAGGGGGCAAGCACAGATACGCAGTATTTT
D gene: -
J gene: TRBJ2-3
clone size: -
V gene: TRBV7-9

CDR3 protein: CASSGGPGGPYNEQFF
CDR3 DNA: TGCGCCAGCAGCGGGGGACCGGGGGGGCCCTACAATGAGCAGTTCTTC
D gene: TRBD2
J gene: TRBJ2-1
clone size: -
V gene: TRBV5-1

CDR3 protein: CASSGTGGNQPQHF
CDR3 DNA: TGTGCCAGCAGCGGGACAGGGGGGAATCAGCCCCAGCATTTT
D gene: TRBD1
J gene: TRBJ1-5
clone size: -
V gene: TRBV9

CDR3 protein: CASSFFGLGQQETQYF
CDR3 DNA: TGTGCCAGCAGCTTTTTCGGTCTGGGACAGCAAGAGACCCAGTACTTC
D gene: TRBD1
J gene: TRBJ2-5
clone size: -
V gene: TRBV5-5

CDR3 protein: CASRLAHNEQFF
CDR3 DNA: TGTGCCAGCAGACTAGCGCACAATGAGCAGTTCTTC
D gene: TRBD2
J gene: TRBJ2-1
clone size: -
V gene: TRBV6-6

CDR3 protein: CASSPTEREKKDTQYF
CDR3 DNA: TGTGCCAGCAGCCCTACTGAGCGGGAGAAAAAAGATACGCAGTATTTT
D gene: TRBD2
J gene: TRBJ2-3
clone size: -
V gene: TRBV5-4

CDR3 protein: CASSVLPGTGDTQYF
CDR3 DNA: TGTGCCAGCAGCGTACTACCCGGGACAGGAGATACGCAGTATTTT
D gene: TRBD1
J gene: TRBJ2-3
clone size: -
V gene: TRBV7-2

CDR3 protein: CASSLAAGGYNEQFF
CDR3 DNA: TGTGCCAGCAGCTTAGCCGCGGGAGGATACAATGAGCAGTTCTTC
D gene: TRBD2
J gene: TRBJ2-1
clone size: -
V gene: TRBV7-8

CDR3 protein: CASSLGGLETQYF
CDR3 DNA: TGCGCCAGCAGCTTAGGGGGCTTGGAGACCCAGTACTTC
D gene: TRBD1
J gene: TRBJ2-5
clone size: -
V gene: TRBV5-1

CDR3 protein: CASTLRAGVPSTDTQYF
CDR3 DNA: TGCGCCAGCACTCTCAGAGCGGGAGTCCCAAGCACAGATACGCAGTATTTT
D gene: TRBD2
J gene: TRBJ2-3
clone size: -
V gene: TRBV4-1

CDR3 protein: CASSFGSSYNSPLHF
CDR3 DNA: TGTGCCAGCAGCTTCGGGAGCTCCTATAATTCACCCCTCCACTTT
D gene: -
J gene: TRBJ1-6
clone size: -
V gene: TRBV11-3

CDR3 protein: CASSPGTGGPFYGYTF
CDR3 DNA: TGTGCCAGTAGCCCCGGGACAGGGGGTCCTTTCTATGGCTACACCTTC
D gene: TRBD1
J gene: TRBJ1-2
clone size: -
V gene: TRBV19

CDR3 protein: CARGGLAAYTGELFF
CDR3 DNA: TGTGCCAGGGGGGGGCTAGCAGCTTACACCGGGGAGCTGTTTTTT
D gene: -
J gene: TRBJ2-2
clone size: -
V gene: TRBV27

CDR3 protein: CASSPDTGGYEQYF
CDR3 DNA: TGTGCCAGCTCACCGGACACGGGGGGCTACGAGCAGTACTTC
D gene: TRBD2
J gene: TRBJ2-7
clone size: -
V gene: TRBV18

CDR3 protein: CASSRDAGWGETQYF
CDR3 DNA: TGTGCCAGCAGCCGCGACGCGGGATGGGGAGAGACCCAGTACTTC
D gene: -
J gene: TRBJ2-5
clone size: -
V gene: TRBV7-2

CDR3 protein: CASSLAGAPNQPQHF
CDR3 DNA: TGTGCCAGCAGCTTAGCAGGGGCGCCCAATCAGCCCCAGCATTTT
D gene: -
J gene: TRBJ1-5
clone size: -
V gene: TRBV7-9

CDR3 protein: CASSSGGQPQHF
CDR3 DNA: TGTGCCAGCAGCTCGGGTGGACAGCCCCAGCATTTT
D gene: -
J gene: TRBJ1-5
clone size: once
V gene: TRBV7-2

CDR3 protein: CASSLAPGLGYGYTF
CDR3 DNA: TGTGCCAGCAGCTTGGCCCCGGGGTTAGGCTATGGCTACACCTTC
D gene: -
J gene: TRBJ1-2
clone size: -
V gene: TRBV5-4

CDR3 protein: CASSFPEGEQYF
CDR3 DNA: TGTGCCAGCAGCTTCCCCGAGGGTGAGCAGTACTTC
D gene: -
J gene: TRBJ2-7
clone size: -
V gene: TRBV7-2

CDR3 protein: CASYLTGPFYEQYF
CDR3 DNA: TGTGCCAGTTATTTAACAGGTCCTTTCTACGAGCAGTACTTC
D gene: -
J gene: TRBJ2-7
clone size: -
V gene: TRBV19

CDR3 protein: CASSQDGTGRESYEQYF
CDR3 DNA: TGCGCCAGCAGCCAAGATGGGACAGGGAGGGAATCCTACGAGCAGTACTTC
D gene: TRBD1
J gene: TRBJ2-7
clone size: few
V gene: TRBV4-1

CDR3 protein: CSGTGSNCEQYF
CDR3 DNA: TGCAGCGGCACAGGGTCTAACTGCGAGCAGTACTTC
D gene: -
J gene: TRBJ2-7
clone size: -
V gene: TRBV29-1